This TCR beta chain was obtained from a study of radiation and T cells in renal cell carcinoma. Notes on the study in general: From baseline, blood top tumor clonotypes peaked at 2 weeks post-radiation.

The V gene end was trimmed by 8 bases and the J gene end by 5 bases; junction bases not matched to a gene: 7. This CDR3 is 13 amino acids long. The germline V gene has CDR1 WNHNN and CDR2 SYGVQD (reference sequence). The protocol was immunoSEQ multiplex PCR, while the TCRdb copy is restricted to in-frame clones and leaves out a portion. The sample lists approximately 70,000 clones, about 80% seen once, with more than 6.5% in the top ten. Time point described: blood 4 weeks post-SBRT, at nephrectomy. As for treatment: 15 Gy SBRT to primary tumor, nephrectomy 4 weeks later. Serial blood draws occurred at baseline and 2 and 4 weeks post-SBRT. This clone was counted between two and nine times. Its cognate antigen is unknown.

This chain uses TRBV10-1 with TRBJ2-7; TRBD1 matches at 9 bases. This clonotype originated in a man in his sixties with renal cell carcinoma. This material consisted of blood, taken from a patient whose treatment included radiotherapy and nephrectomy. CDR3 in amino acids: CASWRTGAHEQYF. In DNA form, the CDR3 reads TGCGCCAGCTGGAGGACAGGGGCTCACGAGCAGTACTTC.